This TCR beta chain was recorded in a study of beta chain features in type 1 diabetes. What was sequenced were expressed TCRB transcripts, since all of the isolated RNA had been reverse transcribed. Sequencing used immunoSEQ multiplex PCR; TCRdb keeps in-frame clones, though not all of them. The data hold fewer than 900,000 clones, with about 17% observed a single time. Overall study findings and caveats: At VDJ recombination sites, type 1 diabetes patients had fewer insertions and more deleted nucleotides. A definitive answer on HLA type influencing TCRB rearrangement was not reached here. Healthy donors had naive, central memory and Treg TCRB repertoires that appeared less similar than those seen among patients. Whatever favoring of shorter templates PCR might show would apply equally to patients and controls.

This clone came up a few times. No antigen is known for it. This CDR3 contains 15 residues. The germline gives CDR1 SGHAT, CDR2 FQNNGV. V shed 5 bases, J shed 5 bases, and the junction held 10 bases outside the gene matches. This chain connects TRBV11-2 to TRBJ2-7, with TRBD1 matching over 9 bases. This clonotype was sampled from a woman aged 18 to 35 in good health. What was sequenced was naive CD4+ T cells from blood. The CDR3 reads CASSAIQGAGNEQYF. DNA for the CDR3: TGTGCCAGCAGCGCCATACAGGGGGCGGGGAACGAGCAGTACTTC.